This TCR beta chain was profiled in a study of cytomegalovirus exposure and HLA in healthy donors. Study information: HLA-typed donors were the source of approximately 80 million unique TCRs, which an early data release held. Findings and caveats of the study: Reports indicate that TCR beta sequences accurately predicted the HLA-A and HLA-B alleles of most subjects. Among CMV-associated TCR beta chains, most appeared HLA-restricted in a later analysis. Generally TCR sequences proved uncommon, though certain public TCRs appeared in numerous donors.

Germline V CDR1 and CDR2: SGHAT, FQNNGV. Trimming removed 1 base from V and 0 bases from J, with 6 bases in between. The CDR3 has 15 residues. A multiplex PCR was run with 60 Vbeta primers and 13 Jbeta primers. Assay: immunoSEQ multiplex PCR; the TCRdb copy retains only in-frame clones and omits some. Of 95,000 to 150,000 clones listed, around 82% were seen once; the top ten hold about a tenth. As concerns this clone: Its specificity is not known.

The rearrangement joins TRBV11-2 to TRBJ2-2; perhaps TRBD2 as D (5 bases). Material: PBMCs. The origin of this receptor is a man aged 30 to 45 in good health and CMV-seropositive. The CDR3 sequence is CASSLAGSNTGELFF. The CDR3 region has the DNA TGTGCCAGCAGCTTAGCGGGATCGAACACCGGGGAGCTGTTTTTT.